Listed here are 32 T cell receptor beta chains from one sample, sequenced in a study of T cells after yellow fever vaccination. TCRdb analysed the 5' RACE reads with MiXCR anew, one entry per CDR3 protein. The data show about 550,000 distinct CDR3 sequences, roughly 21% seen once. This material consisted of PBMCs, taken 15 days after the yellow fever booster vaccination. The source of these receptors is a young man who received the YFV17D yellow fever vaccine.

The rearrangement links TRBV7-8 to TRBJ2-7, with D maybe TRBD2 (5 bases). This CDR3 contains 14 residues. Germline V gene lookup returns CDR1 SGHVS and CDR2 FQNEAQ. Trimming took off 5 bases at V and 1 base at J, with 12 bases between the two ends. The CDR3 region is CASSRGSRSYEQYF. Here the CDR3 DNA reads TGTGCCAGCAGCCGGGGATCGAGGTCCTACGAGCAGTACTTC.

In this sample, this clonotype turned up a few times. The chain carries TRBV3-1 and TRBJ2-1; D is possibly TRBD1 (5 bases). CDR1 and CDR2 (germline): LGHDT, YNNKEL (reference sequence). The CDR3 is 13 amino acids. V was trimmed by 0 bases and J by 8 bases, leaving 8 bases between them. Here the CDR3 DNA reads TGTGCCAGCAGCCAAGAAAGGGGATATGAGCAGTTCTTC. It specifies CASSQERGYEQFF.

This rearrangement joins TRBV6-2 or TRBV6-3 to TRBJ1-2; TRBD1 agrees at 9 bases. The trim removed 6 bases at V and 0 bases at J, leaving 11 bases unmatched. This CDR3 is built from 17 residues. Germline lookup yields CDR1 MNHEY and CDR2 SVGEGT. The CDR3 reads CASRLNRDREANYGYTF. The CDR3 DNA reads TGTGCCAGCAGGCTCAACCGGGACAGGGAAGCTAACTATGGCTACACCTTC.

This clonotype has more than one count but fewer than ten. V usage is TRBV19 and J usage is TRBJ2-7; D is uncertain. V shed 4 bases and J shed 2 bases, with 12 bases lying between them. CDR1 LNHDA and CDR2 SQIVND come from the germline V gene (reference sequence). The CDR3 is 14 residues long. CDR3 protein: CASSRNGPPYEQYF. CDR3 DNA sequence: TGTGCCAGTAGTAGAAACGGGCCACCCTACGAGCAGTACTTC.

This clonotype turned up a few times. This rearrangement joins TRBV12-3 or TRBV12-4 to TRBJ2-7; TRBD2 is a possible D gene (5 bases). The CDR3 is 14 residues long. Trimming removed 1 base from V and 0 bases from J, with 7 bases in between. The CDR3 nucleotides are TGTGCCAGCAGTTTAGGGGAGCACTCCTACGAGCAGTACTTC. Translating it yields CASSLGEHSYEQYF.

The chain joins TRBV18 to TRBJ1-3; D ambiguous. The CDR3 sequence is 15 residues long. V lost 3 bases, J lost 4 bases, and 13 bases lay in between. CDR1 and CDR2 from the germline V gene are KGHSH and LQKENI. CDR3 sequence reads: CASSPSGSRGNTIYF. The CDR3 DNA reads TGTGCCAGCTCACCTTCGGGCTCCAGGGGAAACACCATATATTTT.

This clonotype turned up a few times. The rearrangement joins TRBV5-1 to TRBJ2-1; possibly TRBD2 for D (6 bases). This CDR3 has 16 amino acids. CDR1 and CDR2 (germline): SGHRS, YFSETQ. With 0 bases removed from V and 9 bases from J, the gap between germline ends came to 19 bases. The CDR3 DNA reads TGCGCCAGCAGCTTGGGCGGTAGGGGACTCTTCACTGAGCAGTTCTTC. Encoded protein: CASSLGGRGLFTEQFF.

This chain joins TRBV10-2 and TRBJ2-7; D unclear. The V end lost 5 bases, the J end lost 4 bases, and 15 bases lay between the germline ends. The CDR3 is made up of 14 amino acids. The germline V gene has CDR1 WSHSY and CDR2 SAAADI. In DNA, the CDR3 is TGCGCCAGCAGTCGACTTGCGTCAGTATACGAGCAGTACTTC. Amino acid sequence: CASSRLASVYEQYF.

V is TRBV5-6 and J is TRBJ2-7; weak D call: TRBD2 (5 bases). The CDR3 totals 14 residues. The V gene's germline CDR1 is SGHDT and CDR2 YYEEEE. V lost 3 bases, J lost 7 bases, and 17 bases lay in between. DNA of the CDR3: TGTGCCAGCAGCTCGGACGTTATAAGGAGGGAGCAGTACTTC. Residues: CASSSDVIRREQYF.

This clonotype was recorded a few times. The chain recombines TRBV20-1 with TRBJ2-7; D not resolved. The CDR3 contains 12 residues. V was cut by 7 bases and J by 0 bases, with 10 bases left in between. From germline, CDR1 is DFQATT and CDR2 SNEGSKA (reference sequence). The CDR3 DNA sequence: TGCAGTGTTTGGCGGCCCTCCTACGAGCAGTACTTC. This gives the protein CSVWRPSYEQYF.

The chain's CDR3 is CASSSWTSGKEGTQYF. CDR3 DNA sequence: TGTGCCAGCAGTTCCTGGACTAGCGGGAAAGAAGGGACCCAGTACTTC. The chain links TRBV27 to TRBJ2-5, with TRBD2 matching over 12 bases. Germline lookup yields CDR1 MNHEY and CDR2 SMNVEV (reference sequence). Losses at the gene ends were 4 bases for V and 7 bases for J; bases not matched to a gene: 10. This CDR3 is 16 amino acids long.

This rearrangement joins TRBV7-9 to TRBJ2-1; D is possibly TRBD2 (6 bases). Per germline, CDR1 SEHNR and CDR2 FQNEAQ (reference sequence). The CDR3 spans 16 residues. The V end lost 2 bases, the J end lost 6 bases, and 17 bases lay between the germline ends. The CDR3 sequence is CASSLPGGFGSNEQFF. CDR3 coding DNA: TGTGCCAGCAGCTTACCCGGAGGTTTCGGGAGCAATGAGCAGTTCTTC.

In its sample, this clonotype was seen a few times. The rearrangement uses TRBV14 and TRBJ2-7; no clear D gene. V was pared by 5 bases and J by 6 bases, with 8 bases between. Per the germline V gene, CDR1 is SGHDN and CDR2 is FVKESK. CDR3 length: 11 residues. The DNA for the CDR3 is TGTGCCAGCAGCACCTGGGGCGAGCAGTACTTC. This translates into CASSTWGEQYF. The whole variable domain, remainder taken from reference TRBV14 and TRBJ2-7, is EAGVTQFPSHSVIEKGQTVTLRCDPISGHDNLYWYRRVMGKEIKFLLHFVKESKQDESGMPNNRFLAERTGGTYSTLKVQPAELEDSGVYFCASSTWGEQYFGPGTRLTVT.

This clonotype has ten or more counts. The chain is built from TRBV27 and TRBJ2-7; 9 bases are a match to TRBD1. J was trimmed by 2 bases and V by 2 bases; bases with no gene match: 4. CDR1 MNHEY and CDR2 SMNVEV come from the germline V gene (reference sequence). This CDR3 comprises 15 residues. The CDR3 DNA reads TGTGCCAGCAGTTTAACCGGGACAGGGCCCTACGAGCAGTACTTC. This translates into CASSLTGTGPYEQYF.

The V and J genes are TRBV5-1 and TRBJ2-7; TRBD2 agrees at 9 bases. Germline V gene lookup returns CDR1 SGHRS and CDR2 YFSETQ. V lost 5 bases to trimming and J lost 5 bases; unmatched junction nucleotides: 11. The CDR3 has 15 residues. CDR3 amino acids: CASSPNVAGVDEQYF. As DNA, the CDR3 is TGCGCCAGCAGTCCTAACGTAGCGGGAGTAGACGAGCAGTACTTC.

This clonotype was seen ten or more times. The gene calls are TRBV9 and TRBJ2-3, with unresolved D. Germline CDR1 reads SGDLS; CDR2 reads YYNGEE. V lost 4 bases to trimming and J lost 2 bases, with 11 bases between them. The CDR3 contains 14 residues. DNA of the CDR3: TGTGCCAGCAGCTCCCGTCACCCCACAGATACGCAGTATTTT. Its translation is CASSSRHPTDTQYF. Complete variable domain (other parts from reference TRBV9 and TRBJ2-3): DSGVTQTPKHLITATGQRVTLRCSPRSGDLSVYWYQQSLDQGLQFLIQYYNGEERAKGNILERFSAQQFPDLHSELNLSSLELGDSALYFCASSSRHPTDTQYFGPGTRLTVL.

The chain uses TRBV6-2 or TRBV6-3 and TRBJ2-5; 10 nucleotides match TRBD2. Germline V gene sequence: CDR1 MNHEY, CDR2 SVGEGT. The length of the CDR3 is 18 residues. Trimming removed 0 bases from V and 1 base from J; junction bases left unmatched: 8. DNA for the CDR3: TGTGCCAGCAGTTACTCGGGGGAGACTAGCGGGCCCCAAGAGACCCAGTACTTC. Translation: CASSYSGETSGPQETQYF.

This clonotype was seen only a few times. The rearrangement joins TRBV3-1 to TRBJ1-2, with D possibly matching TRBD1 (6 bases). This CDR3 spans 15 amino acids. Trimming took off 0 bases at V and 8 bases at J, with 16 bases between the two ends. Per the germline V gene, CDR1 is LGHDT and CDR2 is YNNKEL (reference sequence). DNA for the CDR3: TGTGCCAGCAGCCAAGAAACCGGACAGCTCAGGGGCTACACCTTC. It codes for CASSQETGQLRGYTF.

The gene calls are TRBV10-3 and TRBJ2-3; TRBD1 matches at 7 bases. The CDR3 covers 13 residues. Trimming took 5 bases from V and 6 from J; bases not matched to a gene: 5. Germline CDR1 reads ENHRY; CDR2 reads SYGVKD. CDR3 sequence reads: CAISSTGTDTQYF. The CDR3 DNA sequence: TGTGCCATCAGTTCGACAGGGACGGATACGCAGTATTTT.

The chain links TRBV10-3 to TRBJ1-1; no clear D gene. CDR1 is ENHRY, CDR2 SYGVKD, per germline. This CDR3 is built from 12 residues. V was clipped by 6 bases and J by 9 bases, with 14 bases between them. The CDR3, as DNA: TGTGCCATCAGCCTGGGTGCAAGTAAAGCTTTCTTT. Translating it yields CAISLGASKAFF.

The V call is TRBV7-3, the J call TRBJ2-7; D perhaps matches TRBD1 (6 bases). The CDR3 is 14 amino acids. Germline-derived CDR1 and CDR2 are SGHTA and FQGTGA. V was pared by 5 bases and J by 1 base, with 12 bases between. Here the CDR3 DNA reads TGTGCCAGCAGCGCGACAGGTTATTCCTACGAGCAGTACTTC. It translates to CASSATGYSYEQYF.

This clonotype was seen more than once but under ten times. CDR3 in DNA: TGCAGTGCTAGGGCTGTGGCGGGAGGGTACAATGAGCAGTTCTTC. This translates into CSARAVAGGYNEQFF. V and J are TRBV20-1 and TRBJ2-1; 9 bases match TRBD2. The CDR3 totals 15 residues. Germline CDR1 is DFQATT and CDR2 is SNEGSKA (reference sequence). V was clipped by 3 bases and J by 4 bases; unmatched bases: 7.

This clonotype was counted a few times. The chain recombines TRBV24-1 with TRBJ2-7; 8 bases are a match to TRBD2. V was pared by 5 bases and J by 5 bases, with 4 bases of the junction left unmatched. The CDR3 loop spans 13 amino acids. Germline V lookup: CDR1 KGHDR, CDR2 SFDVKD. The chain's CDR3 is CATSAAGDDEQYF. As DNA, the CDR3 is TGTGCCACCAGTGCAGCGGGAGATGACGAGCAGTACTTC.

J is TRBJ2-2 and V is TRBV30, with D hard to call. V was cut by 4 bases and J by 6 bases, with 12 bases left in between. Per the germline V gene, CDR1 is GTSNPN and CDR2 is SVGIG (reference sequence). This CDR3 is 13 amino acids long. CDR3 nucleotide sequence: TGTGCCTGGATGTCCCCAGGTTCCGGGGAGCTGTTTTTT. Encoded protein: CAWMSPGSGELFF. The full variable domain, with the rest looked up from reference TRBV30 and TRBJ2-2, is SQTIHQWPATLVQPVGSPLSLECTVEGTSNPNLYWYRQAAGRGLQLLFYSVGIGQISSEVPQNLSASRPQDRQFILSSKKLLLSDSGFYLCAWMSPGSGELFFGEGSRLTVL.

This clonotype has a handful of counts. V usage is TRBV5-1 and J usage is TRBJ2-5; D uncertain. The germline V gene has CDR1 SGHRS and CDR2 YFSETQ. The germline V and J ends were trimmed by 0 bases and 2 bases, with 8 bases remaining between them. The length of the CDR3 is 14 residues. In DNA, the CDR3 is TGCGCCAGCAGCTTGGTTTGGAAGCAAGAGACCCAGTACTTC. It codes for CASSLVWKQETQYF.

This clonotype showed up just a few times. The chain carries TRBV10-2 and TRBJ2-7; 12 positions agree with TRBD2. V lost 3 bases and J lost 6; bases outside the gene matches: 6. There are 15 residues in the CDR3. CDR1 is WSHSY, CDR2 SAAADI, per germline. The CDR3 DNA reads TGCGCCAGCAGTGACCCACTAGCGGGAGGAACCGAGCAGTACTTC. Encoded protein: CASSDPLAGGTEQYF.

The chain recombines TRBV20-1 with TRBJ2-1; 7 bases line up with TRBD1. CDR1 is DFQATT, CDR2 SNEGSKA, per germline (reference sequence). Unmatched junction bases numbered 5, after V lost 6 bases and J lost 3 bases. The CDR3 covers 13 residues. The CDR3 DNA follows: TGCAGTGCACCGGGACAGAACTACAATGAGCAGTTCTTC. Protein sequence: CSAPGQNYNEQFF.

This clonotype turned up a few times. The chain is built from TRBV28 and TRBJ2-7, with 7 nucleotides matching TRBD2. V trimming: 7 bases; J trimming: 3 bases; junction bases outside the gene matches: 3. The germline V gene has CDR1 MDHEN and CDR2 SYDVKM. The CDR3 spans 12 residues. CDR3 coding DNA: TGTGCCAGCACTAGCGGCTACTACGAGCAGTACTTC. Amino acids: CASTSGYYEQYF. The full variable domain, rest sourced from reference TRBV28 and TRBJ2-7, is DVKVTQSSRYLVKRTGEKVFLECVQDMDHENMFWYRQDPGLGLRLIYFSYDVKMKEKGDIPEGYSVSREKKERFSLILESASTNQTSMYLCASTSGYYEQYFGPGTRLTVT.

This clonotype has more than one count but fewer than ten. The V gene is TRBV7-2, the J gene TRBJ2-1; the D gene is possibly TRBD2 (5 bases). The CDR3 is 15 amino acids. Germline V gene data show CDR1 as SGHTA and CDR2 as FQGNSA. V was trimmed by 3 bases and J by 4 bases, leaving 13 bases between them. CDR3 protein: CASSFSAGLYNEQFF. The CDR3 DNA follows: TGTGCCAGCAGCTTTAGCGCGGGCCTTTACAATGAGCAGTTCTTC.

This clonotype was counted ten times or more. The chain combines TRBV7-2 with TRBJ2-3, with D hard to call. This CDR3 spans 11 amino acids. The V and J ends lost 5 bases and 5 bases respectively, with 5 bases between them. Germline loops: CDR1 SGHTA, CDR2 FQGNSA. In DNA form, the CDR3 reads TGTGCCAGCAGCCCTCGAGATACGCAGTATTTT. Encoded protein: CASSPRDTQYF.

This clonotype occurred a few times. CDR3: CASSSGLAGLVETQYF. In DNA form, the CDR3 reads TGTGCCAGCAGCTCGGGACTAGCGGGATTGGTGGAGACCCAGTACTTC. The chain links TRBV27 to TRBJ2-5, with 13 positions matching TRBD2. The CDR3 sequence is 16 residues long. The junction had 9 bases not matched to a gene; V was cut back by 6 bases and J by 5 bases. Germline V gene sequence: CDR1 MNHEY, CDR2 SMNVEV (reference sequence).

V and J are TRBV20-1 and TRBJ2-3; 12 bases match TRBD2. There are 15 residues in the CDR3. V lost 1 base to trimming and J lost 3 bases; unmatched junction nucleotides: 2. Germline lookup yields CDR1 DFQATT and CDR2 SNEGSKA (reference sequence). CDR3: CSARGLAGDTDTQYF. For the CDR3, the DNA is TGCAGTGCTAGAGGACTAGCGGGAGATACAGATACGCAGTATTTT.